A single sample gave rise to the 4 T cell receptor beta chains below, sequenced in a study of shared clonotypes between healthy human individuals. The method was immunoSEQ multiplex PCR; TCRdb's version includes in-frame clones alone and lacks a portion of them. The sample consists of roughly 640,000 clones, about 96% of them appearing once. The sequenced sample consisted of naive CD4+ T cells sorted from blood. Subset here: CD45RA+ positively selected. All receptors derive from a woman aged 25 to 45 in good health.

The chain recombines TRBV19 with TRBJ2-2, with D possibly being TRBD2 (6 bases). The CDR3 runs 16 residues. With 6 bases removed from V and 3 bases from J, the gap between germline ends came to 17 bases. Per germline, CDR1 LNHDA and CDR2 SQIVND (reference sequence). As DNA, the CDR3 is TGTGCCAGTAGAACGGACTACCCATGGGACACCGGGGAGCTGTTTTTT. Its protein product is CASRTDYPWDTGELFF.

This chain connects TRBV11-3 to TRBJ2-2; TRBD1 matches at 7 bases. CDR3 size: 19 residues. The junction had 16 bases not matched to a gene; V was cut back by 3 bases and J by 3 bases. Germline V gene data show CDR1 as SGHNT and CDR2 as YENEEA. The CDR3 DNA is TGTGCCAGCAGCTTGGGTCTGGGACAGACCTCTAGGGACACCGGGGAGCTGTTTTTT. Translated, it gives CASSLGLGQTSRDTGELFF.

J is TRBJ2-3 and V is TRBV19; no firm D call. This CDR3 has 12 residues. The germline V and J ends were trimmed by 5 bases and 4 bases, with 7 bases remaining between them. CDR1 LNHDA and CDR2 SQIVND come from the germline V gene (reference sequence). The CDR3: CASSPKSDTQYF. As DNA, the CDR3 is TGTGCCAGTAGTCCCAAGTCAGATACGCAGTATTTT.

This clone appeared once. The chain couples TRBV2 to TRBJ2-5; the match to TRBD1 covers 9 bases. The CDR3 runs to 14 residues. The germline gives CDR1 SNHLY, CDR2 FYNNEI. V dropped 4 bases and J dropped 3; count of bases not matched to a gene: 3. CDR3 residues: CASSARTGEETQYF. CDR3 nucleotides: TGTGCCAGCAGTGCTAGGACAGGGGAAGAGACCCAGTACTTC. Full variable domain (outside the CDR3, taken from reference TRBV2 and TRBJ2-5): EPEVTQTPSHQVTQMGQEVILRCVPISNHLYFYWYRQILGQKVEFLVSFYNNEISEKSEIFDDQFSVERPDGSNFTLKIRSTKLEDSAMYFCASSARTGEETQYFGPGTRLLVL.